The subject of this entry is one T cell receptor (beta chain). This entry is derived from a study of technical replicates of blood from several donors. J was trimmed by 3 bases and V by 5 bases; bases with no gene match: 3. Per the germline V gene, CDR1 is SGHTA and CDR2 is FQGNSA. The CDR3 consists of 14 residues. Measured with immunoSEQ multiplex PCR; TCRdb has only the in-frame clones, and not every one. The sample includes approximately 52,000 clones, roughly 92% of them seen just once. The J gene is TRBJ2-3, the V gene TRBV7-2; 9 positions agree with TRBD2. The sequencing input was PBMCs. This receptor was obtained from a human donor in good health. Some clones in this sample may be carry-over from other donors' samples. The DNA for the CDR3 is TGTGCCAGCAGCCGCAGCGGGGGGACAGATACGCAGTATTTT. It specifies CASSRSGGTDTQYF. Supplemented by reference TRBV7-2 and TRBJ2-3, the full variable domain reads GAGVSQSPSNKVTEKGKDVELRCDPISGHTALYWYRQSLGQGLEFLIYFQGNSAPDKSGLPSDRFSAERTGGSVSTLTIQRTQQEDSAVYLCASSRSGGTDTQYFGPGTRLTVL.